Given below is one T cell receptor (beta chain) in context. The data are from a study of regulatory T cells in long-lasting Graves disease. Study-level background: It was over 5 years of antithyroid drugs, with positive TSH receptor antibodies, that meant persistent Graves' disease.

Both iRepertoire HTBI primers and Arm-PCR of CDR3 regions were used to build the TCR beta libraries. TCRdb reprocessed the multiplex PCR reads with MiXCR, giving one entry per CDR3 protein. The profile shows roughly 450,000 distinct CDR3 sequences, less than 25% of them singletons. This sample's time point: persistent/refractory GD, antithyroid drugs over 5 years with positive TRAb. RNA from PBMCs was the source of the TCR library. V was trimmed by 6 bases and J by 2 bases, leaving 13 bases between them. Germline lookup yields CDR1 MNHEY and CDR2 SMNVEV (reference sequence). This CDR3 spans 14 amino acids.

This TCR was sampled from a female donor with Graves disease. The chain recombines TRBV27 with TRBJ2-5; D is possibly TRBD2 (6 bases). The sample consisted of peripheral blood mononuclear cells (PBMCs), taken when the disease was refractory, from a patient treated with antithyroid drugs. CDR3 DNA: TGTGCCAGCAGAAGGCTAGCGCCTCAAGAGACCCAGTACTTC. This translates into CASRRLAPQETQYF.